This T cell receptor (beta chain) appears in the sequencing data of a study of monozygotic twins with inflammatory bowel disease. General study findings and limits: No one strong IBD-associated signal or clonotype was supported. The authors could not tell different T cell subtypes apart.

From germline, CDR1 is MNHEY and CDR2 SMNVEV (reference sequence). The CDR3 covers 18 residues. Concerning this clonotype itself: Its matching antigen is unknown.

From the 5' RACE reads, TCRdb lists one entry per CDR3 protein and no DNA. The table lists approximately 400,000 distinct CDR3 sequences. The specimen sequenced was blood. J is TRBJ2-2 and V is TRBV27; TCRdb picks TRBD2, but there is no DNA to check that call. The receptor's source is a human donor with ulcerative colitis or Crohn's disease, or a healthy co-twin of an affected twin (not recorded which). CDR3 in amino acids: CASSLDVLAGENTGELFF.